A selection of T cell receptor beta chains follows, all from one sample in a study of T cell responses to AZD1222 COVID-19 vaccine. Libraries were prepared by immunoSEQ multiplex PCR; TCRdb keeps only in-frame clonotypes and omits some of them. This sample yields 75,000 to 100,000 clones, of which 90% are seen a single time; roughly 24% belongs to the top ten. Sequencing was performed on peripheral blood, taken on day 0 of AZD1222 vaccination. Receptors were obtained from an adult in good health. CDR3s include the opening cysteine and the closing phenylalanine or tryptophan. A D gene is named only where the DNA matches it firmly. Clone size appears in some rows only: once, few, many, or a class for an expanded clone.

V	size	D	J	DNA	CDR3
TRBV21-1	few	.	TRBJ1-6	TGTGCCAGCAGCACAGACAGGACTCGATCACCCCTCCACTTT	CASSTDRTRSPLHF
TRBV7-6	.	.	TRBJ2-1	TGTGCCAGCAGCTTAGCGCTCAGGGAGGCCTACAATGAGCAGTTCTTC	CASSLALREAYNEQFF
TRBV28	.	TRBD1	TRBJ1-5	TGTGCCAGCAGTGTGACAGGGGAGCGCAATCAGCCCCAGCATTTT	CASSVTGERNQPQHF
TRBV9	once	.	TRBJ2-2	TGTGCCAGCAGCCCTTACACCGGGGAGCTGTTTTTT	CASSPYTGELFF
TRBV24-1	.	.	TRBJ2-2	TGTGCCACCAGTGGCACCCGGGACGGGGAGCTGTTTTTT	CATSGTRDGELFF
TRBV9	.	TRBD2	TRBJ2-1	TGTGCCAGCAGCCGACGTATCAGAGCGGGAGATCGGGATGAGCAGTTCTTC	CASSRRIRAGDRDEQFF
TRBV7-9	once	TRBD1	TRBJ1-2	TGTGCCAGCAGCGACGGGTCGGGGACAGGGGTTACGGGCTACACCTTC	CASSDGSGTGVTGYTF
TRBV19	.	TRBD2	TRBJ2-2	TGTGCCAGTAGTGTGGGACTAGGGTATGGCGGGGAGCTGTTTTTT	CASSVGLGYGGELFF
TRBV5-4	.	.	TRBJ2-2	TGTGCCAGCAGCTTATCCGGACTCGGGGAGCTGTTTTTT	CASSLSGLGELFF
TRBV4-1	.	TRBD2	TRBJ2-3	TGCGCCAGCAGTTCCGGGACTAGTGGAGATACGCAGTATTTT	CASSSGTSGDTQYF
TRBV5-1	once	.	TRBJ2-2	TGCGCCAGCAGCTTGGTCAGATCCGGCGGGGAGCTGTTTTTT	CASSLVRSGGELFF
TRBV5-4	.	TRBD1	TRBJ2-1	TGTGCCAGCAGCCCTACCGGGACAGGGACGTACAATGAGCAGTTCTTC	CASSPTGTGTYNEQFF
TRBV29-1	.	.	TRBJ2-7	TGCAGCGCCCGGGTAGGTTACGAGCAGTACTTC	CSARVGYEQYF
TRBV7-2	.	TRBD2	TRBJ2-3	TGTGCCAGCAGCTCCGGACTAGCGGGCGGCGATACGCAGTATTTT	CASSSGLAGGDTQYF
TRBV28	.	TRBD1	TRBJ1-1	TGTGCCAGCAGTTTATTGACAGGGGGCAATTTAGCGTCGAGCACTGAAGCTTTCTTT	CASSLLTGGNLASSTEAFF
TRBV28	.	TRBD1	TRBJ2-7	TGTGCCAGCAGTTTACCTACGACAGGGGCCTCCTACGAGCAGTACTTC	CASSLPTTGASYEQYF
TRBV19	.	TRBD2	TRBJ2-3	TGTGCCAGTAGTATGGAGACTAGCGGGAGAGGGACAGATACGCAGTATTTT	CASSMETSGRGTDTQYF
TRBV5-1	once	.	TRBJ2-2	TGCGCCAGCAGCCGAACGAACACCGGGGAGCTGTTTTTT	CASSRTNTGELFF
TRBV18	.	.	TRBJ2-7	TGTGCCAGCTCACCACCGATAGGGCTCTCCTACGAGCAGTACTTC	CASSPPIGLSYEQYF
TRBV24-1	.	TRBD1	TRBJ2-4	TGTGCCACCAGTGATGACAGGGGGGACATTCAGTACTTC	CATSDDRGDIQYF
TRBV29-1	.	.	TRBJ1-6	TGCAGCGTTACCCTGGGAGGGGCAGGGGACAATTCACCCCTCCACTTT	CSVTLGGAGDNSPLHF
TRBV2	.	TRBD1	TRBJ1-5	TGTGCCAGCAGTCGGACAGGGCGGTTTCAGCCCCAGCATTTT	CASSRTGRFQPQHF
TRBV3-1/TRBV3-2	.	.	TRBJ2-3	TGTGCCAGCAGCCACGGAGATACGCAGTATTTT	CASSHGDTQYF
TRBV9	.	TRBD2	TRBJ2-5	TGTGCCAGCAGCGTAGGGGGCGGGCTAGCGGCACAAGAGACCCAGTACTTC	CASSVGGGLAAQETQYF
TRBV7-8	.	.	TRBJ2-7	TGTGCCAGCAGCGCTCGGTTCCCTTCCTACGAGCAGTACTTC	CASSARFPSYEQYF
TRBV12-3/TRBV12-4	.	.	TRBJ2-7	TGTGCCAGCAGTTCTATCCTATACGAGCAGTACTTC	CASSSILYEQYF
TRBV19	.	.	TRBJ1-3	TGTGCCAGTACTGATGGGCCTTCTGGAAACACCATATATTTT	CASTDGPSGNTIYF
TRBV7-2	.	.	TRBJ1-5	TGTGCCAGCAGCTCGTATAATCAGCCCCAGCATTTT	CASSSYNQPQHF
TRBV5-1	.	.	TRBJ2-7	TGCGCCAGCAGCGGGGACAATACCTACGAGCAGTACTTC	CASSGDNTYEQYF
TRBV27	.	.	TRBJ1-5	TGTGCCAGCAGTTTGGGGGACTCAAGGGAGCCCCAGCATTTT	CASSLGDSREPQHF
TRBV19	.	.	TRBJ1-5	TGTGCCAGTAGTATAGCAGCAAATCAGCCCCAGCATTTT	CASSIAANQPQHF
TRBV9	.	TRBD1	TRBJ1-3	TGTGCCAGCAGCGTAGCGCAGGGGGAAGCTGGAAACACCATATATTTT	CASSVAQGEAGNTIYF
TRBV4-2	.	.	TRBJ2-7	TGTGCCAGCAGCCGAGACCCTGGCGGGACCTACTACGAGCAGTACTTC	CASSRDPGGTYYEQYF
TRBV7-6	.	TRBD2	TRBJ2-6	TGTGCCAGCCGGACCGGGACTAGCGGGACAGCTGGGGCCAACGTCCTGACTTTC	CASRTGTSGTAGANVLTF
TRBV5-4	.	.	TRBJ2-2	TGTGCCAGCAGCTTGGACAGACTGAACACCGGGGAGCTGTTTTTT	CASSLDRLNTGELFF
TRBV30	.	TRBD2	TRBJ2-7	TGTGCCTGGAGTAGAGGACTAGTCCGCGAGCAGTACTTC	CAWSRGLVREQYF
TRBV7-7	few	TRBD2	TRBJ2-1	TGTGCTAGCAGCCGCGGACTAGCGGGAGGGGATGAGCAGTTCTTC	CASSRGLAGGDEQFF
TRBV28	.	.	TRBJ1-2	TGTGCCAGCAGTTCGGGGGGCTCTAACTATGGCTACACCTTC	CASSSGGSNYGYTF
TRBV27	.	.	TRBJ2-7	TGTGCCAGCAGTTCCCCCGGTAGGGCCTCCTACGAGCAGTACTTC	CASSSPGRASYEQYF
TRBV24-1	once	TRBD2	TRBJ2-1	TGTGCCACCAGTGATGAACTAGCGGGCTACAATGAGCAGTTCTTC	CATSDELAGYNEQFF
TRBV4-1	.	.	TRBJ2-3	TGCGCCAGCAGCCAAGCTCAGGGAGTGGCAGATACGCAGTATTTT	CASSQAQGVADTQYF
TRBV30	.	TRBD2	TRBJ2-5	TGTGCCTGGGGGGAACTAGCGGACCAACAGTACTTC	CAWGELADQQYF
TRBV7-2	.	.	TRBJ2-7	TGTGCCAGCAGCTTAATTAACGGGATATACGAGCAGTACTTC	CASSLINGIYEQYF
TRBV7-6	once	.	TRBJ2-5	TGTGCCAGCGGCAGACACCAAGAGACCCAGTACTTC	CASGRHQETQYF
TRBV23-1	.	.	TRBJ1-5	TGCGCCAGCAGTCCCCAGCACCAGCATTTT	CASSPQHQHF
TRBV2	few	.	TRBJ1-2	TGTGCCAGCAGTGAAAGGGGACCGAACTATGGCTACACCTTC	CASSERGPNYGYTF
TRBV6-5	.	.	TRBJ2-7	TGTGCCAGCAAGGCCTCGACCTACGAGCAGTACTTC	CASKASTYEQYF
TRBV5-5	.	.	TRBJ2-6	TGTGCCAGCAGCTTGTCCCTTTCGGGGGCCAACGTCCTGACTTTC	CASSLSLSGANVLTF
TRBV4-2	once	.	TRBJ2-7	TGTGCCAGCAGCCGAGGGACACCGGACACTTCGGGGGAGCAGTACTTC	CASSRGTPDTSGEQYF
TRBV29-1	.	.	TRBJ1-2	TGCAGCGTTGAAGCCCCCAGGGGTGGCTACACCTTC	CSVEAPRGGYTF
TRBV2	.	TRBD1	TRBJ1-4	TGTGCCAGCAGAGCAACCCCAGGGGGTGGGGGAGAAAAACTGTTTTTT	CASRATPGGGGEKLFF
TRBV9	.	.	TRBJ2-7	TGTGCCAGCAGCGGGGTTGGGTACGAGCAGTACTTC	CASSGVGYEQYF
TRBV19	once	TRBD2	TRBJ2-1	TGTGCCAGTAGTATTGTGGGACTAGCGGGAGGCAACTCCTACAATGAGCAGTTCTTC	CASSIVGLAGGNSYNEQFF
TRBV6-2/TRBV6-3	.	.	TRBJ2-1	TGTGCCAGCAGTCGGGGGAAGGCTGAGCAGTTCTTC	CASSRGKAEQFF
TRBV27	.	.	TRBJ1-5	TGTGCCAGCAGTTTCAACGGGCAGAATCAGCCCCAGCATTTT	CASSFNGQNQPQHF
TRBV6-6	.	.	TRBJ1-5	TGTGCCAGCAGGCAGGGTATCCAGCCCCAGCATTTT	CASRQGIQPQHF
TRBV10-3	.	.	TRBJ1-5	TGTGCCGCAGGGGACATTTCCAATCAGCCCCAGCATTTT	CAAGDISNQPQHF
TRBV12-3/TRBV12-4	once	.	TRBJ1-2	TGTGCCATCTACACCTACGGAGGCTACACCTTC	CAIYTYGGYTF
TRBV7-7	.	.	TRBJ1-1	TGTGCTAGCAGCTCCGCTCTGGGGACTGAAGCTTTCTTT	CASSSALGTEAFF